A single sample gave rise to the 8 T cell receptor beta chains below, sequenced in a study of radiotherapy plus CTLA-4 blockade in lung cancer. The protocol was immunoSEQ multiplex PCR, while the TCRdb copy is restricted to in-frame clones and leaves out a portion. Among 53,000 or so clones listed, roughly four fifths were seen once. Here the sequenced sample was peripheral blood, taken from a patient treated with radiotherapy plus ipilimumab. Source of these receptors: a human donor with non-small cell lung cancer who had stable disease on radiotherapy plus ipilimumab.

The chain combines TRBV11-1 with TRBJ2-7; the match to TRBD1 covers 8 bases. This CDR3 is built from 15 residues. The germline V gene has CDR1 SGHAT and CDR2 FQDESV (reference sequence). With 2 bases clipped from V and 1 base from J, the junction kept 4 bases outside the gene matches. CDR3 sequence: CASSLQGAESYEQYV. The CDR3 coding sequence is TGTGCCAGCAGCTTACAGGGGGCCGAGTCCTACGAGCAGTACGTC.

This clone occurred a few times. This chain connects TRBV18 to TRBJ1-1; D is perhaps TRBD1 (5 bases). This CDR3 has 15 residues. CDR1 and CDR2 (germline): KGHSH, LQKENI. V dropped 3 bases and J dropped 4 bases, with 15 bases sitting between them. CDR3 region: CASSPPALRVTEAFF. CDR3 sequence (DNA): TGTGCCAGCTCACCCCCGGCCCTCAGGGTCACTGAAGCTTTCTTT.

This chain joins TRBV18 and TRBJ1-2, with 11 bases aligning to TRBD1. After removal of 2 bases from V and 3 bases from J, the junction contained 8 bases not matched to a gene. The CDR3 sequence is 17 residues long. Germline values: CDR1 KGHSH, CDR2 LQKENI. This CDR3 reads CASSPRTGTGGHYGYTF. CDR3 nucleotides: TGTGCCAGCTCACCAAGAACGGGGACAGGGGGTCACTATGGCTACACCTTC.

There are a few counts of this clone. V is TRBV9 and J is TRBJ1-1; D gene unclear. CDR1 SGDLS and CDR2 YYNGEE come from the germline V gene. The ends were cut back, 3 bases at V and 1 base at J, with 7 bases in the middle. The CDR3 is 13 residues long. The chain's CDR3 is CASSGRQNTEAFF. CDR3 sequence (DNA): TGTGCCAGCAGCGGACGACAGAACACTGAAGCTTTCTTT.

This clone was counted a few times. The CDR3 sequence: CASSEPRGNQPQHF. As DNA, the CDR3 is TGTGCCAGCAGTGAACCAAGGGGCAATCAGCCCCAGCATTTT. The chain has TRBV6-1 and TRBJ1-5; D remains unclear. CDR1 is MNHNS and CDR2 is SASEGT in the germline V gene. The CDR3 loop spans 14 amino acids. V was cut by 2 bases and J by 2 bases, with 7 bases left in between.

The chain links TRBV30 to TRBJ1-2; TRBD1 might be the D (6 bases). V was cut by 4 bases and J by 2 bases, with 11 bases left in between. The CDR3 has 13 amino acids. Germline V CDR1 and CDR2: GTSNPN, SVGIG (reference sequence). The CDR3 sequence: CAWTRGGNYGYTF. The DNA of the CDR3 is TGTGCCTGGACTAGGGGGGGGAACTATGGCTACACCTTC.

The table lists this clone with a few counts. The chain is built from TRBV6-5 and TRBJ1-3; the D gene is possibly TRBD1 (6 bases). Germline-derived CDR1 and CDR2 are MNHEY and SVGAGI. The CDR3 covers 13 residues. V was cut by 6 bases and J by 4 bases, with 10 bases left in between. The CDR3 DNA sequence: TGTGCCAGCAGCCAGACAGGAGGAAACACCATATATTTT. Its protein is CASSQTGGNTIYF.

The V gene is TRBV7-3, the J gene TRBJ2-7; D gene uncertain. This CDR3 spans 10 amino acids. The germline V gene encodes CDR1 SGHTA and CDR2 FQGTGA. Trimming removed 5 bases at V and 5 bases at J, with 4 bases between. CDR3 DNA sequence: TGTGCCAGCAGCCCAGACGAGCAGTACGTC. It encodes CASSPDEQYV.